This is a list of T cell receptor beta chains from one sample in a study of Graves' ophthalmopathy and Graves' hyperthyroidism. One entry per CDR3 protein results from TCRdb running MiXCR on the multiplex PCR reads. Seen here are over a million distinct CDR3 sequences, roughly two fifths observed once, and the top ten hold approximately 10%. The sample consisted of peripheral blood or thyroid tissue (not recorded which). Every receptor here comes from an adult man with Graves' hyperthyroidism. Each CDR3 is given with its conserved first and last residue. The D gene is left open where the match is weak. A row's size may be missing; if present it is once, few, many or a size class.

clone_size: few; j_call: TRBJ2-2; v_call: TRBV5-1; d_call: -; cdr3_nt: TGCGCCAGCAGCTTGGAACGGGTTTTAAACACCGGGGAGCTGTTTTTT; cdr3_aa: CASSLERVLNTGELFF
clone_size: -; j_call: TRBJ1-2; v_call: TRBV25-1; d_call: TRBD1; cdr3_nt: TGTGCCAGCAGTTTATGGCAGGGGGACTATGGCTACACCTTC; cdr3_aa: CASSLWQGDYGYTF
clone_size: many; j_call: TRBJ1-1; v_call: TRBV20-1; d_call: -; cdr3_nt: TGCAGTGCTAGAACCCCCAATGAAGCTTTCTTT; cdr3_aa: CSARTPNEAFF
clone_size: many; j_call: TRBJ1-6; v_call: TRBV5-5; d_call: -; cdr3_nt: TGTGCCAGCACCCTCCCCTGGAAGAGCTCCTATAATTCACCCCTCCACTTT; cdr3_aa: CASTLPWKSSYNSPLHF
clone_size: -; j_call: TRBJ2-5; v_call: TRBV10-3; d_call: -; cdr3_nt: TGTGCCAGCAGACACCCCAGGGGGGTCAAGACCCAGTACTTC; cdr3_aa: CASRHPRGVKTQYF
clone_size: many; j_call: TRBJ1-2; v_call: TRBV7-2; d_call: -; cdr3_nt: TGTGCCAGCAGCACCCGGGGAGGGCGGAACTATGGCTACACCTTC; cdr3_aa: CASSTRGGRNYGYTF
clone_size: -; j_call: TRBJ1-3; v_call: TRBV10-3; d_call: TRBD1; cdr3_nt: TGTGCCATCCAGGGGGGCTACCTCGCGGGCGGAAACACCATATATTTT; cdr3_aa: CAIQGGYLAGGNTIYF
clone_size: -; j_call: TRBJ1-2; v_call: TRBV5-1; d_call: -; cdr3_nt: TGCGCCAGCACCGGCAGCTTAGGGGAGGGTTACGGCTACACCTTC; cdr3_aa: CASTGSLGEGYGYTF
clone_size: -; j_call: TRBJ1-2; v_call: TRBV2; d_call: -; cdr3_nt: TGTGCCAGCACCGGACAGCTCTATGGCTACACCTTC; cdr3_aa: CASTGQLYGYTF
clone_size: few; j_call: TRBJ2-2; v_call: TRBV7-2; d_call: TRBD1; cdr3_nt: TGTGCCAGCAGCTTAGCAGGGGGCGCGAACACCGGGGAGCTGTTTTTT; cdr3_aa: CASSLAGGANTGELFF
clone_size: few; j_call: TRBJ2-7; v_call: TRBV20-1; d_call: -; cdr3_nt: TGCAGTGCTACCCTTCTGCGGCCCCACGAGCAGTACTTC; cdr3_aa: CSATLLRPHEQYF
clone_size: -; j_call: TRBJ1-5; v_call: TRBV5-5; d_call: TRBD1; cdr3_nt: TGTGCCAGCAGCTTGGCCAGGGGGCTTCAGCCCCAGCATTTT; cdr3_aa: CASSLARGLQPQHF
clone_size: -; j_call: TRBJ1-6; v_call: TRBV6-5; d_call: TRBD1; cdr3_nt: TGTGCCAGCAGGAAAGACAGGGCGGCGTCACCCCTCCACTTT; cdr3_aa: CASRKDRAASPLHF
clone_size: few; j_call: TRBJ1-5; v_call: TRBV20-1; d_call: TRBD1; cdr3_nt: TGCAGTGCCAAGGGGACAGTAGTCAATCAGCCCCAGCATTTT; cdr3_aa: CSAKGTVVNQPQHF
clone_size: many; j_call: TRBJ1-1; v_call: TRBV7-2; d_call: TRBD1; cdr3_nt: TGTGCCAGCAGCCCGGCGACAGGGAGGAACACTGAAGCTTTCTTT; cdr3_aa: CASSPATGRNTEAFF
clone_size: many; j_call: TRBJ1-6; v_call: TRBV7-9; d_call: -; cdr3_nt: TGTGCCAGCAGCTTCTGGAGTGGGGCAAATTCACCCCTCCACTTT; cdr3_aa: CASSFWSGANSPLHF
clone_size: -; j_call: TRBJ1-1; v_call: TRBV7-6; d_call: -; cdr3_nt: TGTGCCAGCAGCTTAGGGGGAGTGAGCACTGAAGCTTTCTTT; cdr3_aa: CASSLGGVSTEAFF
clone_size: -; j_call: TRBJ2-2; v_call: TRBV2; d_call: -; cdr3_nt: TGTGCCAGCAGTGAGGGGACGCTGGGGGAGCTGTTTTTT; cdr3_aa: CASSEGTLGELFF
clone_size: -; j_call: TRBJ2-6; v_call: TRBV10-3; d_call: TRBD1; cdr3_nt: TGTGCCATCAGTTCACTGACAGGGGTGACTATATCTGGGGCCAACGTCCTGACTTTC; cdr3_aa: CAISSLTGVTISGANVLTF
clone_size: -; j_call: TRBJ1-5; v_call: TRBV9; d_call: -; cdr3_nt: TGTGCCAGCAGCAGACATAATCAGCCCCAGCATTTT; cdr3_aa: CASSRHNQPQHF
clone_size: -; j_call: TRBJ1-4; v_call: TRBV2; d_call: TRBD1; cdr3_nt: TGTGCCAGCCCACCGGGACAGGGGAATGAAAAACTGTTTTTT; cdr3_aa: CASPPGQGNEKLFF
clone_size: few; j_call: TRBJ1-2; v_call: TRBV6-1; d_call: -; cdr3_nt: TGTGCCAGCAGTGAAGGGGAGGGCTACACCTTC; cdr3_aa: CASSEGEGYTF
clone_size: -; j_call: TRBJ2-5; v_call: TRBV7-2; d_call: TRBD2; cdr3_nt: TGTGCCAGCAGCCCGGCGCTAGCGGGAGCGATAGAGACCCAGTACTTC; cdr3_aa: CASSPALAGAIETQYF
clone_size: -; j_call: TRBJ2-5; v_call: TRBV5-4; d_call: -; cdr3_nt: TGTGCTAGGCGGGGGCGCCCAGGGGAGACCCAGTACTTC; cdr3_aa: CARRGRPGETQYF
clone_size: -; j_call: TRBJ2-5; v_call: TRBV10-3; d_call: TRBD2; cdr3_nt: TGTGCCATCAGCATGACTAGCGGGGGAGGCCAAGAGACCCAGTACTTC; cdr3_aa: CAISMTSGGGQETQYF
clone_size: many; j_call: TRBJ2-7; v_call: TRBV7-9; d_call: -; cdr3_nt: TGTGCCAGCCTCAGGACTGGCTACGAGCAGTACTTC; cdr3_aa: CASLRTGYEQYF
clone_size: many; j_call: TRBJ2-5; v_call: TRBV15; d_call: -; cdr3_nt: TGTGCCACCAGCAGAGATATTTTGGGGCTAGGGGAGACCCAGTACTTC; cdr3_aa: CATSRDILGLGETQYF
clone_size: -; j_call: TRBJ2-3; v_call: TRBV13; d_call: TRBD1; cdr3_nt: TGTGCCAGCACCCCGGGACAGGACACAGATACGCAGTATTTT; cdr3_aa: CASTPGQDTDTQYF